Below are 2 T cell receptor beta chains sequenced from a single sample in a study of monozygotic twins with inflammatory bowel disease. TCRdb re-called the 5' RACE reads and catalogs CDR3 proteins one per entry, DNA excluded. The sample's table shows approximately 150,000 distinct CDR3 sequences. The specimen sequenced was blood. The receptors derive from a human donor with ulcerative colitis or Crohn's disease, or a healthy co-twin of an affected twin (not recorded which).

This chain uses TRBV28 with TRBJ1-2; TCRdb reports TRBD1, a call that lacks DNA to check it against. This CDR3 is 15 amino acids long. Germline lookup yields CDR1 MDHEN and CDR2 SYDVKM. CDR3 sequence reads: CASRPRQGAWYGYTF.

The chain carries TRBV14 and TRBJ1-1. Looked up from germline, CDR1 is SGHDN and CDR2 is FVKESK. CDR3 length: 13 amino acids. This chain's CDR3 is CASSQRLNTEAFF.